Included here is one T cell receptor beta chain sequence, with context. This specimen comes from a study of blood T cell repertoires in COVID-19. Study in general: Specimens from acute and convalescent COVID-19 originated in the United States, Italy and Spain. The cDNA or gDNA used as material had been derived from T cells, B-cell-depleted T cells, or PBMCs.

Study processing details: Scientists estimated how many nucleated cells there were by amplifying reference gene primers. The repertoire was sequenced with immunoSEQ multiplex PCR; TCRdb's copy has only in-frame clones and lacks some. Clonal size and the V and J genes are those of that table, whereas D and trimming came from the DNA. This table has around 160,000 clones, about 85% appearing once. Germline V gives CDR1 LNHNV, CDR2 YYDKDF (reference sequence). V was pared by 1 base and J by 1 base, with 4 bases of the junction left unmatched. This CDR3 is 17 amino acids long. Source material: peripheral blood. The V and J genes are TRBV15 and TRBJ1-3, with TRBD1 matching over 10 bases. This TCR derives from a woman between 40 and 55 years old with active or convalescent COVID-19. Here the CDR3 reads CATSRGTGGFSGNTIYF. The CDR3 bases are TGTGCCACCAGCAGAGGGACAGGGGGATTTTCTGGAAACACCATATATTTT.